Shown below are 9 T cell receptor beta chains from a single sample sequenced in a study of T cell responses to AZD1222 COVID-19 vaccine. Profiling relied on immunoSEQ multiplex PCR, and the TCRdb table lists in-frame clones only, not all of them. The sample records 140,000 to 150,000 clones, roughly four fifths being singletons. The material sequenced was peripheral blood, taken on day 0 of MenACWY control vaccination. These receptors were taken from an adult in good health.

This sequence joins TRBV6-1 and TRBJ2-1, with TRBD1 matching over 7 bases. The V segment lost 1 base and the J segment 4 bases; nucleotides outside the gene matches: 4. Germline CDR1 MNHNS, CDR2 SASEGT. The CDR3 covers 15 residues. CDR3 residues: CASSEEGDRYNEQFF. The CDR3 DNA reads as TGTGCCAGCAGTGAAGAGGGGGACAGATACAATGAGCAGTTCTTC.

The chain carries TRBV7-9 and TRBJ1-2; 10 nucleotides agree with TRBD1. The J segment lost 5 bases and the V segment lost 4 bases, leaving 7 bases of the junction unmatched. The V gene's germline CDR1 is SEHNR and CDR2 FQNEAQ (reference sequence). The CDR3 is 15 residues long. In DNA, the CDR3 is TGTGCCAGCAGCTCCCCGCCGGGACAGGGGTATGGCTACACCTTC. Its protein is CASSSPPGQGYGYTF.

V gene TRBV7-9 combines with J gene TRBJ2-1; D is undetermined. Germline V gives CDR1 SEHNR, CDR2 FQNEAQ (reference sequence). The CDR3 is 13 residues long. Trimming removed 5 bases at V and 4 bases at J, with 9 bases between. In DNA form, the CDR3 reads TGTGCCAGCAGCCTGGGATTGTACAATGAGCAGTTCTTC. Protein sequence: CASSLGLYNEQFF.

The chain is built from TRBV28 and TRBJ2-5, with D unresolved. Deletions cut 6 bases from V and 5 bases from J, with 16 bases between. Looked up from germline, CDR1 is MDHEN and CDR2 is SYDVKM. The length of the CDR3 is 14 residues. The CDR3 region has the DNA TGTGCCAGCAGAAGGAACAGAGGACCCGAGACCCAGTACTTC. Translated: CASRRNRGPETQYF.

The rearrangement uses TRBV5-4 and TRBJ2-6; D ambiguous. The germline V gene has CDR1 SGHNT and CDR2 YYREEE (reference sequence). Trimming cost V 6 bases and J 0 bases, with 10 bases left between them. CDR3 length equals 15 residues. CDR3 amino acids: CASTTGVSGANVLTF. The CDR3 region has the DNA TGTGCCAGCACCACCGGAGTCTCTGGGGCCAACGTCCTGACTTTC.

The chain combines TRBV19 with TRBJ2-1; 7 bases are a match to TRBD2. Germline trimming cut 5 bases from V and 2 bases from J; bases unmatched to any gene: 12. The CDR3 runs to 17 residues. Germline CDR1 reads LNHDA; CDR2 reads SQIVND (reference sequence). The CDR3 reads CASSGGDKDGTYNEQFF. CDR3 coding DNA: TGTGCCAGTAGTGGGGGGGATAAAGACGGTACCTACAATGAGCAGTTCTTC.

This chain links TRBV5-4 with TRBJ2-1; 8 positions agree with TRBD2. Germline V gene sequence: CDR1 SGHNT, CDR2 YYREEE (reference sequence). V was pared by 3 bases and J by 10 bases, with 15 bases of the junction left unmatched. The CDR3 has 16 amino acids. The CDR3 bases are TGTGCCAGCAGCTCCGGCGGGCGGGGGGCGGCCAGGGAGCAGTTCTTC. Its protein is CASSSGGRGAAREQFF.

This chain connects TRBV7-3 to TRBJ2-3; D not certain. Germline assignment: CDR1 SGHTA and CDR2 FQGTGA. The CDR3 is 12 amino acids. Trimming stripped 4 bases from V and 10 bases from J, with 12 bases between. The CDR3 loop reads CASSSPPSAQYF. The CDR3 DNA is TGTGCCAGCAGCTCCCCCCCAAGCGCGCAGTATTTT. The variable domain in full, completed from reference TRBV7-3 and TRBJ2-3, reads GAGVSQTPSNKVTEKGKYVELRCDPISGHTALYWYRQSLGQGPEFLIYFQGTGAADDSGLPNDRFFAVRPEGSVSTLKIQRTERGDSAVYLCASSSPPSAQYFGPGTRLTVL.

Comments on this clone: This CDR3 is also generated by other DNA sequences in the sample. The chain carries TRBV6-1 and TRBJ1-5; D remains ambiguous. Germline loops: CDR1 MNHNS, CDR2 SASEGT. This CDR3 contains 14 residues. Trimming took off 3 bases at V and 2 bases at J, with 8 bases between the two ends. For the CDR3, the DNA is TGTGCCAGCAGTGAGGCGGGCGGCAATCAGCCCCAGCATTTT. Amino acid sequence: CASSEAGGNQPQHF.